The 12 T cell receptor beta chains in this list originate from one sample, sequenced in a study of response to subunit inactivated influenza vaccine. TCRdb re-called the RT-PCR reads with MiXCR, one entry per CDR3 protein. The sample lists around 570,000 distinct CDR3 sequences, roughly 10% seen once, with about 10% in the top ten. These records were also assigned to another study, of T cells expressing NK-cell markers. Per that study: Libraries used 5'RACE template switching adding universal primer site and UMIs.

Sequenced here: PBMCs from blood, sampled on the day of vaccination. The receptor set was obtained from a middle-aged man who received an inactivated influenza vaccine.

This clonotype has a count of ten or more. This rearrangement joins TRBV20-1 to TRBJ1-5; D not resolved. CDR3 length: 14 residues. The germline V gene encodes CDR1 DFQATT and CDR2 SNEGSKA (reference sequence). Trimming left V 6 bases short and J 5 bases short, with 17 bases between. Written as DNA, the CDR3 is TGCAGTGCCCCCGACCCCTCGAGGGATCAGCCCCAGCATTTT. Its protein is CSAPDPSRDQPQHF.

This clonotype was picked up many times. The chain couples TRBV29-1 to TRBJ1-2, with 10 bases that match TRBD1. The CDR3 has 13 residues. Germline V lookup: CDR1 SQVTM, CDR2 ANQGSEA. After removal of 8 bases from V and 6 bases from J, the junction contained 9 bases not matched to a gene. CDR3 loop: CSLNVGTGDGYTF. CDR3 nucleotides: TGCAGCCTCAATGTGGGGACAGGGGATGGCTACACCTTC. The whole variable domain, remainder taken from reference TRBV29-1 and TRBJ1-2, is SAVISQKPSRDICQRGTSLTIQCQVDSQVTMMFWYRQQPGQSLTLIATANQGSEATYESGFVIDKFPISRPNLTFSTLTVSNMSPEDSSIYLCSLNVGTGDGYTFGSGTRLTVV.

This clonotype has more than one count but fewer than ten. The chain employs TRBV12-3 or TRBV12-4 and TRBJ2-4, with D hard to call. This CDR3 is built from 16 residues. V shed 3 bases and J shed 1 base, with 13 bases lying between them. The CDR3 DNA sequence: TGTGCCAGCAGTTTTTCCCCAGAACTGGCCAAAAACATTCAGTACTTC. Translating it yields CASSFSPELAKNIQYF.

V usage is TRBV6-1 and J usage is TRBJ2-5, with 11 positions matching TRBD2. The CDR3 is 19 residues long. CDR1 and CDR2 (germline): MNHNS, SASEGT. Trimming removed 5 bases from V and 1 base from J; junction bases left unmatched: 15. The CDR3 spells CASSPLGVTSGTFQETQYF. CDR3 DNA sequence: TGTGCCAGCAGTCCCCTTGGGGTGACTAGCGGGACGTTCCAAGAGACCCAGTACTTC.

The chain is built from TRBV10-3 and TRBJ2-6; D may be TRBD1 (6 bases). This CDR3 is 17 amino acids long. With 4 bases removed from V and 2 bases from J, the gap between germline ends came to 15 bases. Germline CDR1 and CDR2: ENHRY and SYGVKD. CDR3 residues: CAISVQTGRAGANVLTF. CDR3 DNA sequence: TGTGCCATCAGTGTACAGACAGGTCGTGCTGGGGCCAACGTCCTGACTTTC.

Only a few counts were recorded for this clonotype. The rearrangement uses TRBV12-3 or TRBV12-4 and TRBJ2-5; D is possibly TRBD1 or TRBD2 (6 bases each). CDR3 length: 14 residues. V was cut by 2 bases and J by 4 bases, with 11 bases left in between. CDR3 sequence: CASSLRRGLETQYF. The CDR3 bases are TGTGCCAGCAGTTTAAGACGGGGGCTAGAGACCCAGTACTTC.

This clonotype was observed a few times. V usage is TRBV28 and J usage is TRBJ2-3; the D is unclear. Trimming cost V 3 bases and J 9 bases, with 10 bases left between them. There are 12 residues in the CDR3. From germline, CDR1 is MDHEN and CDR2 SYDVKM. CDR3 nucleotide sequence: TGTGCCAGCAGTTTCTATACCGTGACGCAGTATTTT. Amino acid sequence: CASSFYTVTQYF.

This clonotype was counted only a few times. The V and J genes are TRBV9 and TRBJ2-2; the match to TRBD2 covers 7 bases. The CDR3 covers 15 residues. Germline-derived CDR1 and CDR2 are SGDLS and YYNGEE. V trimming: 0 bases; J trimming: 5 bases; junction bases outside the gene matches: 4. The CDR3 bases are TGTGCCAGCAGCGTAGGCGGGAGTTATACCGGGGAGCTGTTTTTT. Protein sequence: CASSVGGSYTGELFF.

J is TRBJ2-7 and V is TRBV6-2 or TRBV6-3; 10 bases map to TRBD1. The CDR3 covers 14 residues. The V and J ends lost 7 bases and 3 bases, in that order; junction bases with no gene match: 6. CDR1 is MNHEY and CDR2 is SVGEGT in the germline V gene. As DNA, the CDR3 is TGTGCCAGCAATCGACAGGGGGCAAACTACGAGCAGTACTTC. Translating it yields CASNRQGANYEQYF.

This clonotype has more than one count but fewer than ten. The chain links TRBV12-3 or TRBV12-4 to TRBJ1-2, with 10 bases matching TRBD1. With V trimmed by 5 bases and J by 2 bases, 14 bases remained unmatched. This CDR3 spans 18 amino acids. The CDR3 DNA is TGTGCCAGCAGTCCCCGAAGACTGACGACAGGGGGCAACTATGGCTACACCTTC. Protein sequence: CASSPRRLTTGGNYGYTF.

The V gene is TRBV7-9, the J gene TRBJ2-7; D is unclear. CDR1 and CDR2 (germline): SEHNR, FQNEAQ (reference sequence). The CDR3 covers 12 residues. V was pared by 6 bases and J by 7 bases, with 13 bases between. CDR3 sequence reads: CASSEGRTEQYF. The CDR3 nucleotides read TGTGCCAGCAGTGAAGGACGTACGGAGCAGTACTTC.

The rearrangement joins TRBV7-2 to TRBJ1-2; 8 positions match TRBD1. Germline CDR1 SGHTA, CDR2 FQGNSA. The CDR3 runs to 15 residues. With V trimmed by 4 bases and J by 8 bases, 12 bases remained unmatched. In nucleotides, the CDR3 is TGTGCCAGCAGCTCCCGACAGGGGTATATTCAGGGCTACACCTTC. Translating it yields CASSSRQGYIQGYTF.